The 30 T cell receptor beta chains presented below share a single source sample, sequenced in a study of shared T cell receptors in the human thymus. Some clones are missing from TCRdb's copy, which holds only in-frame ones; the method was immunoSEQ multiplex PCR. Among approximately 580,000 clones listed, 75% to 80% were seen once. These sequences were also reported in another study, on human thymus T cells.

The specimen sequenced was thymocytes. All receptors derive from a boy younger than two with a congenital heart defect.

For this clone: The junction and the germline gene differ at one end; a read error may be behind it. The V gene is TRBV10-1, the J gene TRBJ2-7; possible D gene TRBD2, 6 bases. The CDR3 is 14 residues long. Per the germline V gene, CDR1 is WNHNN and CDR2 is SYGVQD (reference sequence). This CDR3 is CASSKTRAPYEQYF. DNA for the CDR3: TGCGCCAGCAGTAAGACTAGAGCGCCCTATGAGCAGTACTTC.

This clone was seen only a few times. The chain is built from TRBV9 and TRBJ2-3, with 11 bases aligning to TRBD2. Germline assignment: CDR1 SGDLS and CDR2 YYNGEE. The CDR3 loop spans 18 amino acids. The J segment lost 2 bases and the V segment lost 4 bases, leaving 12 bases of the junction unmatched. The CDR3 region is CASSCRTTSGRNTDTQYF. The DNA of the CDR3 is TGTGCCAGCAGCTGTCGAACCACTAGCGGGAGAAACACAGATACGCAGTATTTT.

The CDR3 DNA reads as TGTGCCTGGACTAGGGGACTGCTCTTCTCCTACGAGCAGTACTTC. Translating gives CAWTRGLLFSYEQYF. The J gene is TRBJ2-7, the V gene TRBV30, with D perhaps matching TRBD2 (6 bases). The V and J ends lost 4 bases and 0 bases respectively, with 16 bases between them. CDR3 length equals 15 residues. In germline, CDR1 is GTSNPN, CDR2 SVGIG (reference sequence).

In its sample, this clone was seen a few times. The V and J genes are TRBV2 and TRBJ2-7; weak D call: TRBD2 (5 bases). Germline V gives CDR1 SNHLY, CDR2 FYNNEI. This CDR3 region has 16 residues. V lost 7 bases to trimming and J lost 0 bases, with 19 bases between them. The CDR3 bases are TGTGCCAGCAACCCCCCCGGCGGGTTACCCTCCTACGAGCAGTACTTC. This gives the protein CASNPPGGLPSYEQYF.

The chain carries TRBV20-1 and TRBJ1-4; D may be TRBD1 (5 bases). The CDR3 covers 11 residues. The germline CDR1 and CDR2 sequences are DFQATT and SNEGSKA (reference sequence). CDR3 coding DNA: TGCAGCGCCCCCCGGGGGGAAAAACTGTTTTTT. Protein product: CSAPRGEKLFF.

This clone has more than one count but fewer than ten. The chain employs TRBV28 and TRBJ2-7; tentatively, D is TRBD2 (6 bases). The CDR3 length is 15 residues. Trimming removed 7 bases from V and 7 bases from J, with 23 bases in between. Germline V gene data show CDR1 as MDHEN and CDR2 as SYDVKM. CDR3 protein: CASNNGASVKWEQYF. The CDR3 DNA reads as TGTGCCAGCAACAACGGGGCTAGCGTAAAGTGGGAGCAGTACTTC.

The table lists this clone with a few counts. This chain joins TRBV21-1 and TRBJ2-7; the DNA was not used to check the table's D call, TRBD2. TRBV21-1 is termed a pseudogene. The CDR3 has 21 amino acids. The CDR3 here is CASNRKGLMGLAGGGGYEQYF. In DNA form, the CDR3 reads TGTGCCAGCAACCGCAAAGGGTTGATGGGACTAGCGGGAGGTGGGGGCTACGAGCAGTACTTC.

V usage is TRBV5-6 and J usage is TRBJ2-3, with unresolved D. V gave up 3 bases and J gave up 0 bases, with 11 bases separating them. This CDR3 has 15 residues. Germline CDR1 and CDR2: SGHDT and YYEEEE. As DNA, the CDR3 is TGTGCCAGCAGCTGGGCTGTTCTTAGCACAGATACGCAGTATTTT. It specifies CASSWAVLSTDTQYF. The full variable domain, completed using reference TRBV5-6 and TRBJ2-3, is DAGVTQSPTHLIKTRGQQVTLRCSPKSGHDTVSWYQQALGQGPQFIFQYYEEEERQRGNFPDRFSGHQFPNYSSELNVNALLLGDSALYLCASSWAVLSTDTQYFGPGTRLTVL.

The rearrangement links TRBV27 to TRBJ2-3; a possible D gene is TRBD2 (6 bases). Germline V gene lookup returns CDR1 MNHEY and CDR2 SMNVEV (reference sequence). CDR3 length: 16 amino acids. Between the trimmed V and J ends, which lost 1 base and 0 bases, there was a span of 11 bases. CDR3 in amino acids: CASSLWAGTSTDTQYF. The CDR3 DNA sequence: TGTGCCAGCAGTTTATGGGCGGGAACCAGCACAGATACGCAGTATTTT.

V is TRBV25-1 and J is TRBJ2-5, with 7 bases that match TRBD2. CDR3 length: 14 amino acids. Trimming at V came to 3 bases and at J to 3 bases, leaving 4 bases not matched to a gene. Germline V gene data show CDR1 as MGHDK and CDR2 as SYGVNS. The CDR3 reads CASSDPAGEETQYF. The CDR3 DNA reads as TGTGCCAGCAGTGATCCTGCGGGGGAAGAGACCCAGTACTTC.

The rearrangement joins TRBV4-2 to TRBJ2-7, with 8 nucleotides matching TRBD2. Germline lookup yields CDR1 LGHNA and CDR2 YNFKEQ. The CDR3 sequence is 14 residues long. V dropped 1 base and J dropped 6; count of bases not matched to a gene: 5. The CDR3 sequence is CASSQGGLGAEQYF. CDR3 nucleotide sequence: TGTGCCAGCAGCCAAGGGGGACTAGGTGCCGAGCAGTACTTC.

This chain links TRBV4-3 with TRBJ2-1; TRBD2 matches 13 bases. This CDR3 comprises 16 residues. Per germline, CDR1 LGHNA and CDR2 YSLEER. Trimming cost V 0 bases and J 6 bases; bases outside gene matches: 2. CDR3 amino acids: CASSQEGTSGINEQFF. Written as DNA, the CDR3 is TGCGCCAGCAGCCAAGAAGGGACTAGCGGGATCAATGAGCAGTTCTTC.

The sample holds a few counts of this clone. The chain uses TRBV4-2 and TRBJ2-2; possible D gene TRBD2, 5 bases. The germline V gene has CDR1 LGHNA and CDR2 YNFKEQ. The CDR3 is made up of 17 amino acids. Trimming took 3 bases from V and 2 from J, leaving 16 bases between them. The CDR3 sequence: CASSHASRVYNTGELFF. The CDR3 DNA sequence: TGTGCCAGCAGCCACGCTAGCCGAGTCTACAACACCGGGGAGCTGTTTTTT.

The rearrangement uses TRBV5-6 and TRBJ2-7, with D possibly being TRBD1 (6 bases). Deletions cut 0 bases from V and 0 bases from J, with 16 bases between. From germline, CDR1 is SGHDT and CDR2 YYEEEE. The CDR3 spans 17 residues. CDR3 region: CASSLAPMDRPSYEQYF. In nucleotides, the CDR3 is TGTGCCAGCAGCTTGGCACCAATGGACAGACCCTCCTACGAGCAGTACTTC.

CDR3 nucleotide sequence: TGTGCCAGCAGTGAAGAAGTCCGGGACTACAATGAGCAGTTCTTC. Translation gives CASSEEVRDYNEQFF. The V gene is TRBV6-1, the J gene TRBJ2-1; maybe TRBD2 (5 bases). Trimming removed 1 base from V and 3 bases from J, with 10 bases in between. Germline CDR1 MNHNS, CDR2 SASEGT. The CDR3 extends over 15 amino acids.

This chain uses TRBV13 with TRBJ1-1; tentative D call: TRBD1 (6 bases). The CDR3 has 12 residues. V shed 9 bases and J shed 7 bases, with 15 bases lying between them. Germline values: CDR1 PRHDT, CDR2 FYEKMQ (reference sequence). The CDR3 here is CASDRRPGEAFF. CDR3 nucleotides: TGTGCCAGTGACAGGCGGCCGGGTGAAGCTTTCTTT.

This clone was seen a single time. The chain has TRBV5-1 and TRBJ2-5; the D gene is possibly TRBD1 (6 bases). CDR1 and CDR2 (germline): SGHRS, YFSETQ. The CDR3 totals 11 residues. V was trimmed by 9 bases and J by 3 bases, leaving 9 bases between them. CDR3 nucleotides: TGCGCCACCCGACAGGAAGAGACCCAGTACTTC. It specifies CATRQEETQYF.

The table lists this clone with a count of one. The chain carries TRBV27 and TRBJ2-1; 9 bases agree with TRBD2. Germline assignment: CDR1 MNHEY and CDR2 SMNVEV (reference sequence). The CDR3 covers 14 residues. Trimming took 7 bases from V and 2 from J; bases not matched to a gene: 3. CDR3 nucleotides: TGTGCCAGCAAGGCGGGAGGGCCCTACAATGAGCAGTTCTTC. This codes for CASKAGGPYNEQFF.

V gene TRBV7-2 combines with J gene TRBJ2-1; no firm D call. The CDR3 is 14 amino acids. The ends were cut back, 1 base at V and 0 bases at J, with 4 bases in the middle. CDR1 and CDR2 (germline): SGHTA, FQGNSA. This CDR3 reads CASSLVSSYNEQFF. The DNA for the CDR3 is TGTGCCAGCAGCTTAGTCAGCTCCTACAATGAGCAGTTCTTC.

The J gene is TRBJ2-7, the V gene TRBV27; the D gene is possibly TRBD1 (6 bases). The V and J ends lost 5 bases and 4 bases respectively, with 21 bases between them. The CDR3 runs to 16 residues. Germline assignment: CDR1 MNHEY and CDR2 SMNVEV (reference sequence). The CDR3 DNA is TGTGCCAGCAGTATCTCAACACGACAGGACATTTACGAGCAGTACTTC. It yields the protein CASSISTRQDIYEQYF.

The chain is built from TRBV29-1 and TRBJ2-1; D gene ambiguous. The CDR3 sequence is 11 residues long. Trimming stripped 5 bases from V and 8 bases from J, with 10 bases between. Germline V gene data show CDR1 as SQVTM and CDR2 as ANQGSEA. The CDR3 loop reads CSVIILHEQFF. DNA of the CDR3: TGCAGCGTTATTATACTCCATGAGCAGTTCTTC.

This clone was observed once. CDR3 in DNA: TGTGCCAGCATCCCTGGCCCTCGAGCGGGAAGGAGGGGGGAGACCCAGTACTTC. Translated, it gives CASIPGPRAGRRGETQYF. This sequence joins TRBV28 and TRBJ2-5; perhaps TRBD2 as D (7 bases). V was pared by 7 bases and J by 5 bases, with 29 bases between. CDR3 size: 18 residues. CDR1 and CDR2 from the germline V gene are MDHEN and SYDVKM.

J is TRBJ2-7 and V is TRBV11-2; 9 positions agree with TRBD2. J was trimmed by 4 bases and V by 1 base; bases with no gene match: 2. In germline, CDR1 is SGHAT, CDR2 FQNNGV. The CDR3 contains 14 residues. In nucleotides, the CDR3 is TGTGCCAGCAGCTTAGCTAGCGGGAAATACGAGCAGTACTTC. This encodes CASSLASGKYEQYF.

V is TRBV9 and J is TRBJ2-2; D uncertain. The CDR3 is 12 residues long. Germline CDR1 SGDLS, CDR2 YYNGEE. With 2 bases removed from V and 7 bases from J, the gap between germline ends came to 6 bases. The CDR3 reads CASSVRNGELFF. The CDR3 nucleotides read TGTGCCAGCAGCGTCAGGAACGGGGAGCTGTTTTTT.

This sequence joins TRBV4-2 and TRBJ2-5, with 10 nucleotides matching TRBD2. V shed 6 bases, J shed 0 bases, and the junction held 16 bases outside the gene matches. The germline CDR1 and CDR2 sequences are LGHNA and YNFKEQ. This CDR3 region has 19 residues. The CDR3 DNA follows: TGTGCCAGCAGGCCCCATTCGGCTAGCGGGAGTGCGTACCAAGAGACCCAGTACTTC. It encodes CASRPHSASGSAYQETQYF.

V and J are TRBV18 and TRBJ1-4; tentative D call: TRBD1 (6 bases). The CDR3 extends over 16 amino acids. V was pared by 3 bases and J by 6 bases, with 17 bases between. Germline-derived CDR1 and CDR2 are KGHSH and LQKENI. In DNA form, the CDR3 reads TGTGCCAGCTCACCCAGAGTGATTGGACAGCATGAAAAACTGTTTTTT. This gives the protein CASSPRVIGQHEKLFF.

This clone was seen a single time. CDR3 coding DNA: TGTGCCAGCAGCGTAGGCCTCCTGAGGGAGGGCCTCAATGAGCAGTTCTTC. Protein sequence: CASSVGLLREGLNEQFF. The chain uses TRBV9 and TRBJ2-1; 7 bases map to TRBD2. The CDR3 spans 17 residues. Germline CDR1 reads SGDLS; CDR2 reads YYNGEE. V dropped 0 bases and J dropped 6; count of bases not matched to a gene: 12.

The chain uses TRBV11-2 and TRBJ2-3; 15 bases are a match to TRBD2. V dropped 6 bases and J dropped 3; count of bases not matched to a gene: 7. CDR3 length: 17 residues. Germline CDR1 SGHAT, CDR2 FQNNGV. The CDR3 loop is CASRPGTSGRWTDTQYF. CDR3 DNA: TGTGCCAGCAGACCCGGGACTAGCGGGAGGTGGACAGATACGCAGTATTTT.

The chain has TRBV5-6 and TRBJ2-3; 12 bases line up with TRBD2. The CDR3 is 17 residues long. J gave up 4 bases and V 0 bases, and 6 bases lay outside the gene matches. CDR1 and CDR2 from the germline V gene are SGHDT and YYEEEE. As DNA, the CDR3 is TGTGCCAGCAGCTTGGCCCTGGGACTAGCGGGCGCAGATACGCAGTATTTT. Protein sequence: CASSLALGLAGADTQYF.

V is TRBV29-1 and J is TRBJ2-7, with no clear D. This CDR3 comprises 13 residues. The germline CDR1 and CDR2 sequences are SQVTM and ANQGSEA. V was cut by 1 base and J by 2 bases, with 9 bases left in between. CDR3 coding DNA: TGCAGCGTTGAAGTCCCAACTACCTACGAGCAGTACTTC. Translated: CSVEVPTTYEQYF.